This is a list of T cell receptor beta chains from one sample in a study of T cells in Graves' hyperthyroidism and ophthalmopathy. TCRdb re-derived calls from the multiplex PCR reads in MiXCR, one entry per CDR3 protein. The table lists roughly 660,000 distinct CDR3 sequences, 17% of them singletons, with about a sixth in the top ten. The source material was blood. These TCRs come from a man aged 50 or older with Graves' hyperthyroidism. CDR3s include the opening cysteine and the closing phenylalanine or tryptophan. Fields, in order: CDR3 protein, CDR3 DNA, J gene, V gene, D gene, clone size. A D gene is named only where the DNA matches it firmly. Size is stated for part of the rows, as once, few or many counts, or as a class when the clone is expanded.

CDR3 protein: CASELADEQFF
CDR3 DNA: TGTGCCAGCGAGCTTGCGGATGAGCAGTTCTTC
J gene: TRBJ2-1
V gene: TRBV2
D gene: -
clone size: many

CDR3 protein: CAISDRNDRGGTEAFF
CDR3 DNA: TGTGCCATCAGTGATAGGAACGACAGGGGAGGTACTGAAGCTTTCTTT
J gene: TRBJ1-1
V gene: TRBV10-3
D gene: TRBD1
clone size: many

CDR3 protein: CASSIRTGVRTEAFF
CDR3 DNA: TGTGCCAGCAGCATACGGACAGGGGTAAGAACTGAAGCTTTCTTT
J gene: TRBJ1-1
V gene: TRBV7-9
D gene: TRBD1
clone size: many

CDR3 protein: CASRDREVQDNEQFF
CDR3 DNA: TGTGCCAGCCGGGACAGGGAAGTTCAGGACAATGAGCAGTTCTTC
J gene: TRBJ2-1
V gene: TRBV11-3
D gene: TRBD1
clone size: -

CDR3 protein: CAIRVGWRNNEQFF
CDR3 DNA: TGTGCCATCCGGGTCGGATGGCGTAACAATGAGCAGTTCTTC
J gene: TRBJ2-1
V gene: TRBV10-3
D gene: -
clone size: many

CDR3 protein: CASSPRGGRGETQYF
CDR3 DNA: TGTGCCAGCAGCCCCCGTGGGGGGCGAGGGGAGACCCAGTACTTC
J gene: TRBJ2-5
V gene: TRBV5-4
D gene: -
clone size: -

CDR3 protein: CASSEDLSYEQYF
CDR3 DNA: TGTGCCAGCAGTGAAGACCTGTCCTACGAGCAGTACTTC
J gene: TRBJ2-7
V gene: TRBV2
D gene: -
clone size: many

CDR3 protein: CSANALSPPNQPQHF
CDR3 DNA: TGCAGTGCTAATGCCTTAAGCCCACCCAATCAGCCCCAGCATTTT
J gene: TRBJ1-5
V gene: TRBV20-1
D gene: -
clone size: -

CDR3 protein: CASSRSSGSNEEQFF
CDR3 DNA: TGTGCCAGCAGCCGCTCTAGCGGGAGTAACGAAGAGCAGTTCTTC
J gene: TRBJ2-1
V gene: TRBV11-2
D gene: TRBD2
clone size: -

CDR3 protein: CASSQDQRGPLHF
CDR3 DNA: TGTGCCAGCAGCCAAGATCAACGTGGACCCCTCCACTTT
J gene: TRBJ1-6
V gene: TRBV14
D gene: -
clone size: -

CDR3 protein: CASSETQTYGYTF
CDR3 DNA: TGTGCCAGCAGTGAAACACAGACCTATGGCTACACCTTC
J gene: TRBJ1-2
V gene: TRBV25-1
D gene: -
clone size: -

CDR3 protein: CATSRELFGTGSEKLFF
CDR3 DNA: TGTGCCACCAGCAGAGAGTTATTTGGGACAGGGTCTGAAAAACTGTTTTTT
J gene: TRBJ1-4
V gene: TRBV15
D gene: TRBD1
clone size: many

CDR3 protein: CATSVSGFGADTQYF
CDR3 DNA: TGTGCCACCAGTGTTTCCGGGTTCGGGGCAGATACGCAGTATTTT
J gene: TRBJ2-3
V gene: TRBV24-1
D gene: -
clone size: few

CDR3 protein: CASSIAPSSTQYF
CDR3 DNA: TGTGCCAGCAGCATAGCCCCCTCATCTACGCAGTATTTT
J gene: TRBJ2-3
V gene: TRBV12-3/TRBV12-4
D gene: -
clone size: many

CDR3 protein: CASSFGQGASLNTGELFF
CDR3 DNA: TGTGCCAGCAGTTTTGGACAGGGGGCGTCCCTGAACACCGGGGAGCTGTTTTTT
J gene: TRBJ2-2
V gene: TRBV28
D gene: TRBD1
clone size: -

CDR3 protein: CASSYSVGGSDGYTF
CDR3 DNA: TGTGCCAGCAGTTACTCGGTTGGGGGATCTGATGGCTACACCTTC
J gene: TRBJ1-2
V gene: TRBV6-6
D gene: -
clone size: -

CDR3 protein: CASSFLGRHNEQFF
CDR3 DNA: TGTGCCAGCAGCTTCCTCGGACGTCACAATGAGCAGTTCTTC
J gene: TRBJ2-1
V gene: TRBV13
D gene: -
clone size: many

CDR3 protein: CASSRDSGRAYNEQFF
CDR3 DNA: TGTGCCAGTAGTAGGGATAGCGGGAGAGCCTACAATGAGCAGTTCTTC
J gene: TRBJ2-1
V gene: TRBV19
D gene: TRBD2
clone size: many

CDR3 protein: CASSFTGSGQPQHF
CDR3 DNA: TGCGCCAGCAGCTTCACAGGGTCGGGTCAGCCCCAGCATTTT
J gene: TRBJ1-5
V gene: TRBV5-1
D gene: -
clone size: -

CDR3 protein: CASSLLQGGGTNEKLFF
CDR3 DNA: TGTGCCAGCAGTTTGTTGCAGGGAGGGGGCACTAATGAAAAACTGTTTTTT
J gene: TRBJ1-4
V gene: TRBV6-1
D gene: TRBD1
clone size: -

CDR3 protein: CAWSLGTALSNEQFF
CDR3 DNA: TGTGCCTGGAGTCTAGGGACTGCCCTAAGCAATGAGCAGTTCTTC
J gene: TRBJ2-1
V gene: TRBV30
D gene: -
clone size: few

CDR3 protein: CASSLDRGNAFF
CDR3 DNA: TGTGCCAGCAGTCTTGACAGGGGGAATGCTTTCTTT
J gene: TRBJ1-1
V gene: TRBV28
D gene: TRBD1
clone size: few

CDR3 protein: CASGSSVTWDTEAFF
CDR3 DNA: TGTGCTAGTGGTTCATCAGTGACATGGGACACTGAAGCTTTCTTT
J gene: TRBJ1-1
V gene: TRBV12-5
D gene: -
clone size: many

CDR3 protein: CASSPPTGSSYEQYF
CDR3 DNA: TGTGCCAGCAGTCCGCCGACAGGGTCCTCCTACGAGCAGTACTTC
J gene: TRBJ2-7
V gene: TRBV28
D gene: TRBD1
clone size: -

CDR3 protein: CASTLGLGEQFF
CDR3 DNA: TGTGCCAGCACTTTGGGGTTAGGTGAGCAGTTCTTC
J gene: TRBJ2-1
V gene: TRBV28
D gene: -
clone size: many

CDR3 protein: CASSRTSHPNEQFF
CDR3 DNA: TGTGCCAGCAGCCGGACTAGCCATCCCAATGAGCAGTTCTTC
J gene: TRBJ2-1
V gene: TRBV9
D gene: TRBD2
clone size: many

CDR3 protein: CASSLAGTTEAFF
CDR3 DNA: TGTGCCAGCAGCTTGGCAGGGACCACTGAAGCTTTCTTT
J gene: TRBJ1-1
V gene: TRBV11-2
D gene: -
clone size: many

CDR3 protein: CASLADGSGTSYEQYF
CDR3 DNA: TGTGCCAGCTTGGCGGACGGTAGCGGTACCTCCTACGAGCAGTACTTC
J gene: TRBJ2-7
V gene: TRBV6-1
D gene: -
clone size: many

CDR3 protein: CASSLSAYRGGLAKNIQYF
CDR3 DNA: TGTGCCAGCAGTTTATCGGCATACAGGGGGGGGTTGGCCAAAAACATTCAGTACTTC
J gene: TRBJ2-4
V gene: TRBV27
D gene: -
clone size: -

CDR3 protein: CASSQSRGSIYNEQFF
CDR3 DNA: TGTGCCAGCAGCCAATCCCGTGGTAGCATCTACAATGAGCAGTTCTTC
J gene: TRBJ2-1
V gene: TRBV14
D gene: -
clone size: -

CDR3 protein: CASVPLLGTLNTEAFF
CDR3 DNA: TGTGCCAGCGTCCCCCTCCTCGGGACGCTTAACACTGAAGCTTTCTTT
J gene: TRBJ1-1
V gene: TRBV9
D gene: -
clone size: once

CDR3 protein: CSGDRDISYEQYF
CDR3 DNA: TGCAGCGGTGACCGGGACATCTCCTACGAGCAGTACTTC
J gene: TRBJ2-7
V gene: TRBV29-1
D gene: -
clone size: -

CDR3 protein: CASSLGHQAKNIQYF
CDR3 DNA: TGTGCCAGCAGTTTAGGACACCAAGCCAAAAACATTCAGTACTTC
J gene: TRBJ2-4
V gene: TRBV12-3/TRBV12-4
D gene: -
clone size: few

CDR3 protein: CASSLSRYSYEQYF
CDR3 DNA: TGCGCCAGCAGCTTGTCGAGATACTCCTACGAGCAGTACTTC
J gene: TRBJ2-7
V gene: TRBV5-1
D gene: -
clone size: few

CDR3 protein: CASTNGLGDKETQYF
CDR3 DNA: TGTGCCAGCACCAACGGACTGGGTGATAAAGAGACCCAGTACTTC
J gene: TRBJ2-5
V gene: TRBV2
D gene: -
clone size: many

CDR3 protein: CASSRGEVNEAFF
CDR3 DNA: TGTGCCAGCAGCCGAGGGGAGGTAAATGAAGCTTTCTTT
J gene: TRBJ1-1
V gene: TRBV2
D gene: -
clone size: -

CDR3 protein: CASSLAATSGANVLTF
CDR3 DNA: TGCGCCAGCAGCTTGGCGGCGACCTCTGGGGCCAACGTCCTGACTTTC
J gene: TRBJ2-6
V gene: TRBV5-1
D gene: -
clone size: -

CDR3 protein: CATSDPLVGSLYNEQFF
CDR3 DNA: TGTGCCACCAGTGATCCACTCGTAGGCTCCCTTTACAATGAGCAGTTCTTC
J gene: TRBJ2-1
V gene: TRBV24-1
D gene: -
clone size: few

CDR3 protein: CATSEYRLGEQFF
CDR3 DNA: TGTGCCACCAGTGAGTATAGACTGGGAGAGCAGTTCTTC
J gene: TRBJ2-1
V gene: TRBV24-1
D gene: -
clone size: many